This is a list of T cell receptor beta chains from one sample in a study of T cell repertoires in cytomegalovirus infection. TCRdb processed the reads anew with MiXCR; each CDR3 protein has one entry. The sample records 450,000 to 550,000 distinct CDR3 sequences, 16% being singletons. Input material: CD8+ T cells from PBMCs. All receptors come from a human donor in good health (CMV status not recorded). Some clones in this sample may be carry-over from other donors' samples. CDR3s include the opening cysteine and the closing phenylalanine or tryptophan. D genes are given only for firm matches. Not all rows give a size; the values are once, few, many and, for expanded clones, a class.

>.|TRBJ2-2|TRBV20-1|TRBD2|15
TGCAGTGCTAGAGCTCTAGCGGCGAACACCGGGGAGCTGTTTTTT
CSARALAANTGELFF
>many|TRBJ2-6|TRBV7-9|.|17
TGTGCCAGCAGCTCCAGGGAGGAGAGCTCTGGGGCCAACGTCCTGACTTTC
CASSSREESSGANVLTF
>.|TRBJ1-1|TRBV7-8|.|15
TGTGCCAGCAGCTTAGAAGGAGTGGGACCCTCGGTAACTTTCTTT
CASSLEGVGPSVTFF
>.|TRBJ2-7|TRBV5-4|.|14
TGTGCCAGCAGCTTGGGGGAAAATGTGAACGAGCAGTACTTC
CASSLGENVNEQYF
>few|TRBJ1-1|TRBV10-3|.|16
TGTGCCATCAGTGAGAAATCGAGGGAAGTGAACACTGAAGCTTTCTTT
CAISEKSREVNTEAFF
>.|TRBJ1-4|TRBV6-1|.|14
TGTGCCAGCAGTGGCACCTTCTACGGCGAAAAACTGTTTTTT
CASSGTFYGEKLFF
>.|TRBJ1-1|TRBV7-9|.|16
TGTGCCAGCAGCCCGAGAAGCCACGGGCGTAACACTGAAGCTTTCTTT
CASSPRSHGRNTEAFF
>many|TRBJ1-5|TRBV12-3/TRBV12-4|.|14
TGTGCCAGCAGTTTAGTGGGGCATGGAGGGCCCCAGCATTTT
CASSLVGHGGPQHF
>few|TRBJ2-5|TRBV7-9|.|14
TGTGCCAGCAGCTCCAAGTCCGTGCGGGAGACCCAGTACTTC
CASSSKSVRETQYF
>.|TRBJ2-1|TRBV11-3|.|15
TGTGCCAGCAGCCTCGGGGTCTGGCGGGAAGGCGAGCAGTTCTTC
CASSLGVWREGEQFF